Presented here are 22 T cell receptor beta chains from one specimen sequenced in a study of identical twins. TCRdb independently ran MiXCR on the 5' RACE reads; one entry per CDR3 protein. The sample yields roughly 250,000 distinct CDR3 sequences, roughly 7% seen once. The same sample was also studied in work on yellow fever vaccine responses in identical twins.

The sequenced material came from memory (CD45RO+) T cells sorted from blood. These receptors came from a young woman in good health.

The CDR3 spells CASTSGPADQPQHF. In DNA form, the CDR3 reads TGTGCCAGCACCTCAGGTCCGGCGGATCAGCCCCAGCATTTT. The rearrangement joins TRBV6-1 to TRBJ1-5, with D unclear. Trimming removed 7 bases at V and 5 bases at J, with 15 bases between. The germline gives CDR1 MNHNS, CDR2 SASEGT. The CDR3 totals 14 residues.

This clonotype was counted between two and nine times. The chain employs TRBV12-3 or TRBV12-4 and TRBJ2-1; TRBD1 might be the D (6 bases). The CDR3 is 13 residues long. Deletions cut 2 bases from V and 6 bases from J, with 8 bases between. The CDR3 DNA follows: TGTGCCAGCAGTTTATTGGGGGCCAATGAGCAGTTCTTC. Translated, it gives CASSLLGANEQFF.

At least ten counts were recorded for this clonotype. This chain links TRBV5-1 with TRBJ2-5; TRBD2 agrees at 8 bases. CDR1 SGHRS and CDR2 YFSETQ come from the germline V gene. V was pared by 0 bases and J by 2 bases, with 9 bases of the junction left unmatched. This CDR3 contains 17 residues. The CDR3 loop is CASSLAPTGGPQETQYF. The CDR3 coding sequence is TGCGCCAGCAGCTTGGCCCCGACGGGAGGGCCTCAAGAGACCCAGTACTTC.

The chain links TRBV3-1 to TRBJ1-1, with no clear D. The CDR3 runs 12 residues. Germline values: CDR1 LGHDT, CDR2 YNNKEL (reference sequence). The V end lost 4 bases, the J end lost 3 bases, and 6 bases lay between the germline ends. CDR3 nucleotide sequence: TGTGCCAGCAGCCTAAGATACACTGAAGCTTTCTTT. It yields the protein CASSLRYTEAFF.

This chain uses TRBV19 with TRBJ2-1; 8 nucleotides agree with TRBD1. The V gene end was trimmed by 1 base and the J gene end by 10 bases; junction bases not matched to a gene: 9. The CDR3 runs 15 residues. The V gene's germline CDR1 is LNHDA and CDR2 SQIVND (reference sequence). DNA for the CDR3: TGTGCCAGTAGTATAGGGGGTCAGGGGGCTCGAGAGCAGTTCTTC. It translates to CASSIGGQGAREQFF.

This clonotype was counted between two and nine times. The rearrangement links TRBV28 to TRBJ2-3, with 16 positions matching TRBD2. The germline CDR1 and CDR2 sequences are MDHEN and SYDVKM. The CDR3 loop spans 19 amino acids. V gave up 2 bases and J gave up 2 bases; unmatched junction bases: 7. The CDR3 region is CASSLLPGLAGGNTDTQYF. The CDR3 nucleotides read TGTGCCAGCAGTTTACTCCCGGGACTAGCGGGAGGGAACACAGATACGCAGTATTTT.

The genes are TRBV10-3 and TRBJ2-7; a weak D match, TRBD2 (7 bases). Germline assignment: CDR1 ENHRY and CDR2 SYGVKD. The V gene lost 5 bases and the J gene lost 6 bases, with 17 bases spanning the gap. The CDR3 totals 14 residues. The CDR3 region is CAISSGTSWLEQYV. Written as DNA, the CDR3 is TGTGCCATCAGTAGCGGGACAAGTTGGCTCGAGCAGTACGTC.

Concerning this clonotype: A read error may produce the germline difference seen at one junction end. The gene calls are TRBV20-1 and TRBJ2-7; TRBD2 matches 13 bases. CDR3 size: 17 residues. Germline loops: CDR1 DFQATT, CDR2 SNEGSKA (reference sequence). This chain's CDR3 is CCARDLKGLAGAYEQYF. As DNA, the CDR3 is TGCTGTGCTAGAGATCTGAAAGGACTAGCGGGGGCCTACGAGCAGTACTTC.

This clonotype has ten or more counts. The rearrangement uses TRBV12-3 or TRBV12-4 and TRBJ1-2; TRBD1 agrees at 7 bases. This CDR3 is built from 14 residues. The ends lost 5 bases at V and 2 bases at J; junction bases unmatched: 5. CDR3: CASSLSDRNYGYTF. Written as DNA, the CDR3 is TGTGCCAGCAGTCTGTCGGACAGGAACTATGGCTACACCTTC.

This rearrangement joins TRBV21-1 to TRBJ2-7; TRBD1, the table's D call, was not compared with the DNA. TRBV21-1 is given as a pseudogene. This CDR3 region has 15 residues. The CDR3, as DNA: TGTGCCAGCAGCAACCGACAGGGCCCATCCTACGAGCAGTACTTC. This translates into CASSNRQGPSYEQYF.

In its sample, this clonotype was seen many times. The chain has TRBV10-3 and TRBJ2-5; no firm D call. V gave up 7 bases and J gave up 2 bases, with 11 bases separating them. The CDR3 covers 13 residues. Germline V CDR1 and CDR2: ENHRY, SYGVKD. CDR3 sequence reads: CAIKGSQQETQYF. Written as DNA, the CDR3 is TGTGCCATCAAGGGTAGCCAGCAAGAGACCCAGTACTTC.

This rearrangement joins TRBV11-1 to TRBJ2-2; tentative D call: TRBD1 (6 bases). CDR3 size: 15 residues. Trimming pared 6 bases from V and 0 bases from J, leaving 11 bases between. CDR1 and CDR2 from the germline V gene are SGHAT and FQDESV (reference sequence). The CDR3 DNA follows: TGTGCCAGCAGGACAGGTCTCGCGAACACCGGGGAGCTGTTTTTT. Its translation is CASRTGLANTGELFF.

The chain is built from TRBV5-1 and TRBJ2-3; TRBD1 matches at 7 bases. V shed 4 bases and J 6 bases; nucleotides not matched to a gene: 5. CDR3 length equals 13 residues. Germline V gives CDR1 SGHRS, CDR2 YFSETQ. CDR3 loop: CASSPGGWDTQYF. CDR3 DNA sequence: TGCGCCAGCAGCCCAGGGGGATGGGATACGCAGTATTTT.

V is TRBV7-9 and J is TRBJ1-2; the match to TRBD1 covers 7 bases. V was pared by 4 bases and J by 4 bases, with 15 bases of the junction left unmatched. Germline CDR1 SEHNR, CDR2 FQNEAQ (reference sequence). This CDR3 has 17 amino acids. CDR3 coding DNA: TGTGCCAGCAGCTCGGACAGGAGCTCCCGAGGGACCTATGGCTACACCTTC. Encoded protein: CASSSDRSSRGTYGYTF.

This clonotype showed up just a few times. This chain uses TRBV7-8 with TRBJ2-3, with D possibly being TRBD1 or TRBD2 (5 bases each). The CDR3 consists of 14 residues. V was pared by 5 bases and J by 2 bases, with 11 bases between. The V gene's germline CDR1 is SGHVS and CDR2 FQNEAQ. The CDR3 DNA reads TGTGCCAGCAGCACGGGACCGATCACAGATACGCAGTATTTT. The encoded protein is CASSTGPITDTQYF.

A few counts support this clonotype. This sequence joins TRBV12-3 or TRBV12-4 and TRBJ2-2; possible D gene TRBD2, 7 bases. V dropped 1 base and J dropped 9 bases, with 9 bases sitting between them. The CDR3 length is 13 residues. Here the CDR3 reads CASSLGGGRELFF. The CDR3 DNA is TGTGCCAGCAGTTTAGGGGGGGGCAGGGAGCTGTTTTTT.

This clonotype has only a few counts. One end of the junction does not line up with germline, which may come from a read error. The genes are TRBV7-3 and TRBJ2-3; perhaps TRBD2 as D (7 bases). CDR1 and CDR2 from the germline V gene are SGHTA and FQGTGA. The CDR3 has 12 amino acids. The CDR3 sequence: CASSLSVGGVHF. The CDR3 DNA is TGTGCCAGCAGCTTATCCGTAGGGGGGGTTCATTTT.

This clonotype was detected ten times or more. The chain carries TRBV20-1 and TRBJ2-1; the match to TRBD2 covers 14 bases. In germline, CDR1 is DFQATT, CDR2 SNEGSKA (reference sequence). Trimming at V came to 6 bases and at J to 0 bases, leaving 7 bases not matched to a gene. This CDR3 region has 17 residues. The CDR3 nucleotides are TGCAGTGCAAACGGACTAGCGGGGGGAAGCTCCTACAATGAGCAGTTCTTC. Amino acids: CSANGLAGGSSYNEQFF.

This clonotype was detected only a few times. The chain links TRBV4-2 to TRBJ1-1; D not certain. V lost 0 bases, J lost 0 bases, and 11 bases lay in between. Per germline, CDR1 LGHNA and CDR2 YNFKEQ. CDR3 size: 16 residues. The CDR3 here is CASSQDRETMNTEAFF. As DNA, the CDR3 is TGTGCCAGCAGCCAAGATAGGGAGACAATGAACACTGAAGCTTTCTTT.

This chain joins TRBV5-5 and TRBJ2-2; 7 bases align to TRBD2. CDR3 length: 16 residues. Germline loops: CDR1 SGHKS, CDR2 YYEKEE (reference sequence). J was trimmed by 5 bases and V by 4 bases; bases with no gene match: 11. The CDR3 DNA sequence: TGTGCCAGCAGCCCATCTGGCGGGAGACGGACCGGGGAGCTGTTTTTT. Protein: CASSPSGGRRTGELFF.

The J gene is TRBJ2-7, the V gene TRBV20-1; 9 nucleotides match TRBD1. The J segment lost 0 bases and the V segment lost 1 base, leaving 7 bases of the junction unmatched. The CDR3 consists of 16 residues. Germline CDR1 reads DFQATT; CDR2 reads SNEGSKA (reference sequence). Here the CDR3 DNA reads TGCAGTGCTAGAGGGGGACAGGGATTCACCTCCTACGAGCAGTACTTC. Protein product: CSARGGQGFTSYEQYF.

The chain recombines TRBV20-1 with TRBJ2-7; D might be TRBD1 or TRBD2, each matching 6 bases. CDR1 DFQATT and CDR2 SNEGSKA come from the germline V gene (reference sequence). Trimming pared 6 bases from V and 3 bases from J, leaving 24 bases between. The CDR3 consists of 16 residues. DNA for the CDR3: TGCAGTGCACGGGACACCGAGCGGGCGCGTCTCTACGAGCAGTACTTC. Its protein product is CSARDTERARLYEQYF.